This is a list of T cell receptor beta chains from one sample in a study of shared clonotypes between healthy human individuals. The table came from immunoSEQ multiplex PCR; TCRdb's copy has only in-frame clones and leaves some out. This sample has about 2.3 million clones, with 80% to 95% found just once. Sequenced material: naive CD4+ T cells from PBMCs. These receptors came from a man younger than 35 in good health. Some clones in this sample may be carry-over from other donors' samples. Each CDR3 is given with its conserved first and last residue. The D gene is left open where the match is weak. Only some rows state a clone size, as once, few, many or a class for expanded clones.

DNA: TGTGCCAGCAGTTCACTAGGGACAGGGAGAGGTGTAGGCACCGGGGAGCTGTTTTTT; CDR3: CASSSLGTGRGVGTGELFF; D: TRBD1; J: TRBJ2-2; size: once; V: TRBV27
DNA: TGCAGCGTTGAAACTTCGACGGGACGGGTATTCGAGCAGTACTTC; CDR3: CSVETSTGRVFEQYF; D: -; J: TRBJ2-7; size: -; V: TRBV29-1
DNA: TGTGCCAGCAGTGAGCGGCCCGGCTCCGGGATGAGAGAGACCCAGTACTTC; CDR3: CASSERPGSGMRETQYF; D: -; J: TRBJ2-5; size: -; V: TRBV2
DNA: TGCGCCAGCAGCGATACCGGACAGGGACCCTACAATGAGCAGTTCTTC; CDR3: CASSDTGQGPYNEQFF; D: TRBD1; J: TRBJ2-1; size: -; V: TRBV10-1
DNA: TGTGCCAGCAGAAAAGACGGAGATCAGCCCCAGCATTTT; CDR3: CASRKDGDQPQHF; D: -; J: TRBJ1-5; size: once; V: TRBV6-1
DNA: TGTGCCATCAGCGAGGTTCAAGAGACCCAGTACTTC; CDR3: CAISEVQETQYF; D: -; J: TRBJ2-5; size: -; V: TRBV10-3
DNA: TGTGCCAGCAAGACGGGCTCTTATGGCTACACCTTC; CDR3: CASKTGSYGYTF; D: -; J: TRBJ1-2; size: -; V: TRBV6-1
DNA: TGTGCCAGCAGCTCCGGGACTAGCGATACGCAGTATTTT; CDR3: CASSSGTSDTQYF; D: TRBD2; J: TRBJ2-3; size: -; V: TRBV7-3
DNA: TGTGCCAGCAGAGAAACAGGGAAGGGCAATCAGCCCCAGCATTTT; CDR3: CASRETGKGNQPQHF; D: -; J: TRBJ1-5; size: once; V: TRBV6-6
DNA: TGCGCCAGCAGCTTCGGGACTAGCGGCCTCGAGCAGTACTTC; CDR3: CASSFGTSGLEQYF; D: TRBD2; J: TRBJ2-7; size: -; V: TRBV5-1
DNA: TGTGCCAGCTCACCAACCAGGGATAATCAGCCCCAGCATTTT; CDR3: CASSPTRDNQPQHF; D: -; J: TRBJ1-5; size: -; V: TRBV18
DNA: TGCGCCAGCAGCCCCTCGGGACTAGCGGGTTACACAGATACGCAGTATTTT; CDR3: CASSPSGLAGYTDTQYF; D: TRBD2; J: TRBJ2-3; size: once; V: TRBV4-1
DNA: TGTGCCAGTAGTCGAGAGGGCACTGAAGCTTTCTTT; CDR3: CASSREGTEAFF; D: -; J: TRBJ1-1; size: -; V: TRBV19
DNA: TGTGCCAGCAGTAAACCCGGGACAGGGATGCGTGGCTACACCTTC; CDR3: CASSKPGTGMRGYTF; D: TRBD1; J: TRBJ1-2; size: -; V: TRBV6-5
DNA: TGTGCCAGCACCTCTACGCGGGGCGCTTTTAGCACAGATACGCAGTATTTT; CDR3: CASTSTRGAFSTDTQYF; D: -; J: TRBJ2-3; size: -; V: TRBV25-1
DNA: TGTGCCAGCAGCGAGGACAGGGTCGCTGAAAAACTGTTTTTT; CDR3: CASSEDRVAEKLFF; D: TRBD1; J: TRBJ1-4; size: -; V: TRBV25-1
DNA: TGCGCCAGCAGCACCGGACAGGTCCAAGAGACCCAGTACTTC; CDR3: CASSTGQVQETQYF; D: TRBD1; J: TRBJ2-5; size: -; V: TRBV5-1
DNA: TGTGCCAGCCGAACCGGCAGGGTGAACACTGAAGCTTTCTTT; CDR3: CASRTGRVNTEAFF; D: -; J: TRBJ1-1; size: few; V: TRBV28
DNA: TGTGCCAGCAGCGGGACCCGAGCTGGCTTATACAATGAGCAGTTCTTC; CDR3: CASSGTRAGLYNEQFF; D: -; J: TRBJ2-1; size: -; V: TRBV9
DNA: TGTGCCAGCAGCTTCTGGGCAGGACCAAACACCGGGGAGCTGTTTTTT; CDR3: CASSFWAGPNTGELFF; D: -; J: TRBJ2-2; size: -; V: TRBV5-8
DNA: TGTGCCAGCAGCTTCGGACCTCTCCGATATGGCTACACCTTC; CDR3: CASSFGPLRYGYTF; D: -; J: TRBJ1-2; size: few; V: TRBV7-8
DNA: TGTGCCACCTCTCTTGGGGATACGCAGTATTTT; CDR3: CATSLGDTQYF; D: -; J: TRBJ2-3; size: -; V: TRBV6-1
DNA: TGCGCCAGCAGCCCCGACGAGACAGATACGCAGTATTTT; CDR3: CASSPDETDTQYF; D: -; J: TRBJ2-3; size: few; V: TRBV4-3
DNA: TGTGCCAGCAGCTTAGATTTTGGAGCGGGAGAACTCGAGCAGTACTTC; CDR3: CASSLDFGAGELEQYF; D: TRBD2; J: TRBJ2-7; size: once; V: TRBV7-2
DNA: TGCGCCAGCAGCTGGACCCGACAGGGGGTTACAGATACGCAGTATTTT; CDR3: CASSWTRQGVTDTQYF; D: TRBD1; J: TRBJ2-3; size: -; V: TRBV5-1
DNA: TGCGCCAGCAGCCTGTTAGGAGGCGCGAGAAACTACGAGCAGTACTTC; CDR3: CASSLLGGARNYEQYF; D: -; J: TRBJ2-7; size: -; V: TRBV4-1
DNA: TGTGCCAGCAGTTTAACACAGTGGAACACTGAAGCTTTCTTT; CDR3: CASSLTQWNTEAFF; D: -; J: TRBJ1-1; size: once; V: TRBV27
DNA: TGTGCCAGCACCACGCCTACGGGGAGCACAGATACGCAGTATTTT; CDR3: CASTTPTGSTDTQYF; D: -; J: TRBJ2-3; size: -; V: TRBV5-4
DNA: TGTGCCAGCAGCGTAGGGGCCAGCGGGGTGTCAGCTTACAATGAGCAGTTCTTC; CDR3: CASSVGASGVSAYNEQFF; D: TRBD2; J: TRBJ2-1; size: -; V: TRBV7-2
DNA: TGCGCCAGCAGCTTGGGCGGGACACCCGGTCAGGCCCAGCATTTT; CDR3: CASSLGGTPGQAQHF; D: -; J: TRBJ1-5; size: -; V: TRBV5-1
DNA: TGCGCCAGCAGCCTCCTTGGTCCCTACGAGCAGTACTTC; CDR3: CASSLLGPYEQYF; D: -; J: TRBJ2-7; size: -; V: TRBV5-1
DNA: TGTGCCAGCAGCTCCCTTTTTTGGACTAGCGGGAGTGTAGAGACCCAGTACTTC; CDR3: CASSSLFWTSGSVETQYF; D: TRBD2; J: TRBJ2-5; size: -; V: TRBV7-6
DNA: TGTGCCAGCAGCCGAGGGGCAGAAGGCCCGACAGGGGTGGGAAACACCATATATTTT; CDR3: CASSRGAEGPTGVGNTIYF; D: TRBD1; J: TRBJ1-3; size: -; V: TRBV4-2
DNA: TGTGCCAGCAGTTTACCCAACTCCCAGCATTTT; CDR3: CASSLPNSQHF; D: -; J: TRBJ1-5; size: -; V: TRBV28
DNA: TGTGCCTCTCAACCTGGCCGCGCAGGGCCCCAGCATTTT; CDR3: CASQPGRAGPQHF; D: -; J: TRBJ1-5; size: -; V: TRBV5-6
DNA: TGTGCCAGCAGGGACAGGGGGCCCGCGAACACCGGGGAGCTGTTTTTT; CDR3: CASRDRGPANTGELFF; D: TRBD1; J: TRBJ2-2; size: once; V: TRBV28
DNA: TGTGCCAGCAGTTACGGGACAGGGGGGGGTGAGCAGTACTTC; CDR3: CASSYGTGGGEQYF; D: TRBD1; J: TRBJ2-7; size: -; V: TRBV6-6
DNA: TGTGCCAGCAGCTTAGGGGGGACAGGGGCGAGCTCCTACAATGAGCAGTTCTTC; CDR3: CASSLGGTGASSYNEQFF; D: TRBD1; J: TRBJ2-1; size: -; V: TRBV11-3
DNA: TGTGCCAGCAGTTACTTTGACAGTAACACTGAAGCTTTCTTT; CDR3: CASSYFDSNTEAFF; D: -; J: TRBJ1-1; size: -; V: TRBV6-5
DNA: TGTGCCAGCGTAGGGGCGGATAGCAATCAGCCCCAGCATTTT; CDR3: CASVGADSNQPQHF; D: -; J: TRBJ1-5; size: -; V: TRBV18
DNA: TGTGCCAGCAGCACCGGGACAGGGAGCACCGGGGAGCTGTTTTTT; CDR3: CASSTGTGSTGELFF; D: TRBD1; J: TRBJ2-2; size: -; V: TRBV7-7
DNA: TGCGCCAGCAGCCAAGAACTCCGGGGGGCTAAATACGAGCAGTACTTC; CDR3: CASSQELRGAKYEQYF; D: -; J: TRBJ2-7; size: -; V: TRBV4-3
DNA: TGTGCCATCAGTGACCAACAGGGCGGGGAGACCCAGTACTTC; CDR3: CAISDQQGGETQYF; D: -; J: TRBJ2-5; size: -; V: TRBV10-3
DNA: TGCGCCAGCAGCCCACAGGGGACCCCTGGCGAGCAGTACTTC; CDR3: CASSPQGTPGEQYF; D: TRBD1; J: TRBJ2-7; size: -; V: TRBV10-1
DNA: TGTGCCAGTAGTGGTCAGGGGGCGAAACAGCCCCAGCATTTT; CDR3: CASSGQGAKQPQHF; D: TRBD1; J: TRBJ1-5; size: -; V: TRBV19
DNA: TGTGCCAGCAGTCACAACACCGGGGAGCTGTTTTTT; CDR3: CASSHNTGELFF; D: -; J: TRBJ2-2; size: -; V: TRBV27
DNA: TGTGCCAGCAGGAACGGGACAGGGGGCGAAAAACTGTTTTTT; CDR3: CASRNGTGGEKLFF; D: TRBD1; J: TRBJ1-4; size: -; V: TRBV5-4
DNA: TGTGCCAGCTCACCACGAGGACAGCCCTACCGTGAAGCTTTCTTT; CDR3: CASSPRGQPYREAFF; D: -; J: TRBJ1-1; size: -; V: TRBV18
DNA: TGCAGCGTTGAAGAAGTAACCAGGTACACTAGTCAGTTCTTC; CDR3: CSVEEVTRYTSQFF; D: -; J: TRBJ2-1; size: -; V: TRBV29-1
DNA: TGTGCCAGCAGTCCTCGAGCGCAGGGGACGGATCAGCCCCAGCATTTT; CDR3: CASSPRAQGTDQPQHF; D: -; J: TRBJ1-5; size: -; V: TRBV6-6
DNA: TGTGCCAGCCGGGACAGTCATACAGATACGCAGTATTTT; CDR3: CASRDSHTDTQYF; D: TRBD1; J: TRBJ2-3; size: -; V: TRBV28
DNA: TGTGCCAGCAGGGCCAGACAGGGGGCGAAGACCGGGGAGCTGTTTTTT; CDR3: CASRARQGAKTGELFF; D: TRBD1; J: TRBJ2-2; size: -; V: TRBV2
DNA: TGTGCCAGCAGTCATCTCACCCTTAGCGGGGAGGGAGACAAAAACATTCAGTACTTC; CDR3: CASSHLTLSGEGDKNIQYF; D: TRBD2; J: TRBJ2-4; size: -; V: TRBV28